A single sample gave rise to the 32 T cell receptor beta chains below, sequenced in a study of cytomegalovirus exposure and HLA in healthy donors. A multiplex PCR was run with 60 Vbeta primers and 13 Jbeta primers. Sequencing used immunoSEQ multiplex PCR; TCRdb keeps in-frame clones, though not all of them. The sample holds about 160,000 clones, just over 75% seen once. Sequencing was performed on PBMCs. These receptors all come from a woman aged 40 to 55 in good health and CMV-seronegative.

The genes are TRBV7-6 and TRBJ2-1; D possibly corresponds to TRBD2 (6 bases). CDR1 and CDR2 from the germline V gene are SGHVS and FNYEAQ. CDR3 size: 13 residues. Trimming pared 4 bases from V and 7 bases from J, leaving 11 bases between. For the CDR3, the DNA is TGTGCCAGCAGCTCACACGGGGGTAATGAGCAGTTCTTC. It encodes CASSSHGGNEQFF.

This sequence joins TRBV19 and TRBJ2-7; 8 nucleotides align to TRBD2. This CDR3 is 13 amino acids long. In germline, CDR1 is LNHDA, CDR2 SQIVND (reference sequence). Trimming at V came to 5 bases and at J to 6 bases, leaving 6 bases not matched to a gene. CDR3 in amino acids: CASSLRGGAEQYF. CDR3 DNA: TGTGCCAGTAGTCTCCGGGGGGGGGCCGAGCAGTACTTC.

This clone showed up just once. CDR3 region: CASSYLGTGGPGELFF. DNA of the CDR3: TGTGCCAGTAGTTATTTAGGGACAGGGGGGCCCGGGGAGCTGTTTTTT. The chain carries TRBV19 and TRBJ2-2; 11 bases align to TRBD1. Unmatched junction bases numbered 8, after V lost 5 bases and J lost 6 bases. The germline V gene encodes CDR1 LNHDA and CDR2 SQIVND (reference sequence). This CDR3 contains 16 residues.

The chain combines TRBV28 with TRBJ2-7, with D tentatively TRBD1 (5 bases). The V gene's germline CDR1 is MDHEN and CDR2 SYDVKM. Trimming took 6 bases from V and 2 from J, leaving 14 bases between them. This CDR3 spans 14 amino acids. CDR3 DNA: TGTGCCAGCAGAGTGGTAGGGGCAACCTACGAGCAGTACTTC. Translated, it gives CASRVVGATYEQYF.

The rearrangement links TRBV2 to TRBJ2-5; a possible D gene is TRBD2 (6 bases). The CDR3 runs 15 residues. Trimming cost V 6 bases and J 4 bases, with 18 bases left between them. CDR1 is SNHLY and CDR2 is FYNNEI in the germline V gene. For the CDR3, the DNA is TGTGCCAGCAGCGTCGGGACTGTGGATGGAGAGACCCAGTACTTC. Translated, it gives CASSVGTVDGETQYF.

The chain combines TRBV7-2 with TRBJ2-1; 10 bases line up with TRBD1. The length of the CDR3 is 15 residues. V was clipped by 3 bases and J by 7 bases; unmatched bases: 6. Germline values: CDR1 SGHTA, CDR2 FQGNSA. CDR3 sequence: CASSFGDRGPNEQFF. The CDR3 bases are TGTGCCAGCAGCTTCGGAGACAGGGGGCCAAATGAGCAGTTCTTC.

The rearrangement joins TRBV7-9 to TRBJ1-1; D call uncertain. Germline assignment: CDR1 SEHNR and CDR2 FQNEAQ (reference sequence). CDR3 length equals 12 residues. Trimming stripped 5 bases from V and 5 bases from J, with 9 bases between. CDR3 nucleotides: TGTGCCAGCAGCCTGATGACAACTGAAGCTTTCTTT. Its protein product is CASSLMTTEAFF. Looking up the rest from reference TRBV7-9 and TRBJ1-1 gives the full variable domain: DTGVSQNPRHKITKRGQNVTFRCDPISEHNRLYWYRQTLGQGPEFLTYFQNEAQLEKSRLLSDRFSAERPKGSFSTLEIQRTEQGDSAMYLCASSLMTTEAFFGQGTRLTVV.

The chain joins TRBV29-1 to TRBJ1-1; D is possibly TRBD1 (6 bases). The CDR3 is 12 amino acids. CDR1 is SQVTM, CDR2 ANQGSEA, per germline. V was clipped by 7 bases and J by 6 bases, with 15 bases between them. The CDR3 sequence: CSGQGSEAEAFF. Here the CDR3 DNA reads TGCAGCGGGCAGGGGAGTGAGGCTGAAGCTTTCTTT. Full variable domain (remainder filled in from reference TRBV29-1 and TRBJ1-1): SAVISQKPSRDICQRGTSLTIQCQVDSQVTMMFWYRQQPGQSLTLIATANQGSEATYESGFVIDKFPISRPNLTFSTLTVSNMSPEDSSIYLCSGQGSEAEAFFGQGTRLTVV.

This clone occurred a few times. This rearrangement joins TRBV10-3 to TRBJ2-2, with 7 bases that match TRBD1. V dropped 9 bases and J dropped 6; count of bases not matched to a gene: 1. CDR3 size: 11 residues. Germline V gene lookup returns CDR1 ENHRY and CDR2 SYGVKD. The CDR3 DNA follows: TGTGCCATTCAGGGGGCCGGGGAGCTGTTTTTT. This encodes CAIQGAGELFF.

This clone occurred once. The rearrangement joins TRBV19 to TRBJ2-7; 11 bases match TRBD2. Per the germline V gene, CDR1 is LNHDA and CDR2 is SQIVND (reference sequence). The V gene end was trimmed by 2 bases and the J gene end by 7 bases; junction bases not matched to a gene: 10. The CDR3 consists of 16 residues. The CDR3 nucleotides are TGTGCCAGTAGTATATCCCGGGAGCTAGCGGGAGGAGAGCAGTACTTC. Amino acid sequence: CASSISRELAGGEQYF.

This sequence joins TRBV4-1 and TRBJ2-6; perhaps TRBD2 as D (5 bases). V was shortened by 0 bases and J by 2 bases, with 8 bases between the two germline ends. The CDR3 extends over 16 amino acids. Looked up from germline, CDR1 is MGHRA and CDR2 is YSYEKL. CDR3 sequence reads: CASSQDPGTGANVLTF. CDR3 nucleotides: TGCGCCAGCAGCCAAGATCCCGGGACTGGGGCCAACGTCCTGACTTTC.

The CDR3 protein is CASRGGGGSGYTF. CDR3 DNA: TGTGCCAGCAGGGGAGGGGGGGGCTCTGGCTACACCTTC. The chain uses TRBV28 and TRBJ1-2, with a tentative D call TRBD1 (6 bases). V gave up 6 bases and J gave up 7 bases, with 15 bases separating them. This CDR3 spans 13 amino acids. Germline assignment: CDR1 MDHEN and CDR2 SYDVKM.

This rearrangement joins TRBV29-1 to TRBJ2-5, with 8 bases lining up with TRBD1. The CDR3 runs 12 residues. Germline CDR1 is SQVTM and CDR2 is ANQGSEA. V dropped 7 bases and J dropped 3; count of bases not matched to a gene: 4. CDR3: CSARTGKETQYF. DNA of the CDR3: TGCAGCGCCCGGACAGGGAAAGAGACCCAGTACTTC.

This clone was counted only a few times. The chain couples TRBV28 to TRBJ1-1, with 9 positions matching TRBD1. Germline values: CDR1 MDHEN, CDR2 SYDVKM. Trimming at V came to 4 bases and at J to 5 bases, leaving 8 bases not matched to a gene. The CDR3 is 15 amino acids. CDR3 in amino acids: CASSSAQGAGTEAFF. The CDR3 DNA reads TGTGCCAGCAGTTCAGCACAGGGGGCGGGGACTGAAGCTTTCTTT.

This clone has only one observation. The chain joins TRBV5-1 to TRBJ2-5; 10 bases line up with TRBD1. Germline-derived CDR1 and CDR2 are SGHRS and YFSETQ. V lost 4 bases, J lost 5 bases, and 2 bases stayed unmatched. This CDR3 comprises 13 residues. Here the CDR3 DNA reads TGCGCCAGCAGCCAGGACAGGGGGGAGACCCAGTACTTC. Translation gives CASSQDRGETQYF.

The chain is built from TRBV2 and TRBJ2-6; TRBD1 might be the D (5 bases). V shed 3 bases and J shed 0 bases, with 9 bases lying between them. Germline loops: CDR1 SNHLY, CDR2 FYNNEI. The CDR3 loop spans 16 amino acids. The CDR3 is CASSDRDHSGANVLTF. CDR3 bases: TGTGCCAGCAGTGACAGGGATCACTCTGGGGCCAACGTCCTGACTTTC. The variable domain in full, completed from reference TRBV2 and TRBJ2-6, reads EPEVTQTPSHQVTQMGQEVILRCVPISNHLYFYWYRQILGQKVEFLVSFYNNEISEKSEIFDDQFSVERPDGSNFTLKIRSTKLEDSAMYFCASSDRDHSGANVLTFGAGSRLTVL.

This clone was counted between two and nine times. This chain connects TRBV29-1 to TRBJ1-2; possibly TRBD1 for D (5 bases). The CDR3 runs to 11 residues. Trimming removed 7 bases at V and 8 bases at J, with 14 bases between. Germline loops: CDR1 SQVTM, CDR2 ANQGSEA. The CDR3 loop reads CSAPLGGGYTF. The CDR3 nucleotides read TGCAGCGCCCCTCTCGGGGGGGGCTACACCTTC.

This sequence joins TRBV5-1 and TRBJ2-5; no definite D call. The J call is uncertain, as TRBJ2-7 better fits the DNA end. The CDR3 has 11 residues. CDR1 and CDR2 (germline): SGHRS, YFSETQ. CDR3 sequence reads: CASSSSYEQYF. The CDR3 coding sequence is TGCGCCAGCAGCTCCTCCTACGAGCAGTACTTC.

The chain joins TRBV28 to TRBJ1-2; perhaps TRBD1 as D (5 bases). Trimming removed 5 bases at V and 1 base at J, with 17 bases between. CDR1 is MDHEN, CDR2 SYDVKM, per germline. This CDR3 region has 16 residues. The CDR3: CASSIPSGEYNYGYTF. The CDR3 nucleotides are TGTGCCAGCAGTATTCCCTCGGGGGAATATAACTATGGCTACACCTTC.

This chain links TRBV6-5 with TRBJ1-1; 8 nucleotides match TRBD1. Germline-derived CDR1 and CDR2 are MNHEY and SVGAGI. The CDR3 has 13 amino acids. After removal of 6 bases from V and 7 bases from J, the junction contained 7 bases not matched to a gene. CDR3: CASRFSGQGEAFF. CDR3 bases: TGTGCCAGCAGGTTCTCTGGACAGGGTGAAGCTTTCTTT.

In its sample, this clone was seen once. The chain carries TRBV29-1 and TRBJ1-1; D ambiguous. The CDR3 is 13 residues long. V was cut by 8 bases and J by 0 bases, with 13 bases left in between. In germline, CDR1 is SQVTM, CDR2 ANQGSEA. CDR3 sequence reads: CSLMKPMNTEAFF. In nucleotides, the CDR3 is TGCAGCCTTATGAAACCTATGAACACTGAAGCTTTCTTT.

The chain couples TRBV15 to TRBJ2-7, with 13 positions matching TRBD2. Germline CDR1 and CDR2: LNHNV and YYDKDF (reference sequence). V dropped 5 bases and J dropped 0; count of bases not matched to a gene: 7. The CDR3 runs 17 residues. The CDR3: CATSLGLAGAFSYEQYF. The CDR3 DNA reads as TGTGCCACCAGCCTAGGACTAGCGGGAGCCTTCTCCTACGAGCAGTACTTC.

This clone was counted a few times. The chain employs TRBV7-9 and TRBJ1-4; D gene unclear. Trimming stripped 1 base from V and 0 bases from J, with 12 bases between. Looked up from germline, CDR1 is SEHNR and CDR2 is FQNEAQ (reference sequence). The CDR3 is 17 residues long. The CDR3 region is CASSLGSSIATNEKLFF. Here the CDR3 DNA reads TGTGCCAGCAGCTTAGGGAGCAGCATTGCAACTAATGAAAAACTGTTTTTT.

This clone was observed a handful of times. J is TRBJ2-1 and V is TRBV29-1; TRBD2 matches 11 bases. Germline CDR1 SQVTM, CDR2 ANQGSEA. The CDR3 extends over 14 amino acids. Trimming took 6 bases from V and 4 from J; bases not matched to a gene: 5. CDR3 residues: CSVMRLAGYNEQFF. The CDR3 DNA is TGCAGCGTGATGAGACTAGCGGGATACAATGAGCAGTTCTTC.

The rearrangement joins TRBV27 to TRBJ2-7, with 9 bases matching TRBD1. Looked up from germline, CDR1 is MNHEY and CDR2 is SMNVEV (reference sequence). This CDR3 contains 14 residues. Unmatched junction bases numbered 5, after V lost 4 bases and J lost 4 bases. The CDR3 sequence: CASSSMDRGYEQYF. The CDR3 DNA follows: TGTGCCAGCAGTTCCATGGACAGGGGTTACGAGCAGTACTTC.

Concerning this clone: Mismatch with germline at one junction end may stem from a read error. The chain links TRBV30 to TRBJ2-7, with D perhaps matching TRBD2 (6 bases). Per germline, CDR1 GTSNPN and CDR2 SVGIG (reference sequence). The CDR3 runs 11 residues. The CDR3 region has the DNA TGTGCCCGGAGGGGAGACTACGAGCAGTACTTC. Protein product: CARRGDYEQYF.

The chain combines TRBV5-1 with TRBJ2-1; D perhaps matches TRBD2 (5 bases). Trimming stripped 4 bases from V and 10 bases from J, with 27 bases between. There are 17 residues in the CDR3. The V gene's germline CDR1 is SGHRS and CDR2 YFSETQ. The CDR3 loop is CASSAVMGAVLVGEQFF. The CDR3 DNA sequence: TGCGCCAGCAGCGCTGTAATGGGAGCAGTTCTAGTGGGGGAGCAGTTCTTC.

This chain connects TRBV4-1 to TRBJ1-4, with 7 bases matching TRBD1. The V and J ends lost 6 bases and 8 bases, in that order; junction bases with no gene match: 6. Germline-derived CDR1 and CDR2 are MGHRA and YSYEKL. The CDR3 has 13 amino acids. The DNA of the CDR3 is TGCGCCAGCAGATTGACAGGGAAGGAAAAACTGTTTTTT. This sequence encodes CASRLTGKEKLFF.

The sample holds a few counts of this clone. This chain joins TRBV11-3 and TRBJ1-1; 7 bases match TRBD1. Germline CDR1 reads SGHNT; CDR2 reads YENEEA. The CDR3 runs to 15 residues. V shed 5 bases and J 3 bases; nucleotides not matched to a gene: 9. The CDR3 region is CASSARQGKDTEAFF. For the CDR3, the DNA is TGTGCCAGCAGCGCTCGACAGGGAAAGGACACTGAAGCTTTCTTT. The whole variable domain, filled in from reference TRBV11-3 and TRBJ1-1, reads EAGVVQSPRYKIIEKKQPVAFWCNPISGHNTLYWYLQNLGQGPELLIRYENEEAVDDSQLPKDRFSAERLKGVDSTLKIQPAELGDSAVYLCASSARQGKDTEAFFGQGTRLTVV.

V gene TRBV21-1 combines with J gene TRBJ1-2; the table's TRBD1 call for D was not verified on the DNA. TRBV21-1 is a recognized pseudogene. This CDR3 has 14 residues. CDR3 bases: TGTGCCAGCCCATATACAGAAAGGTACTATGGCTACACCTTC. Amino acids: CASPYTERYYGYTF.

This clone has just one count. The chain uses TRBV9 and TRBJ2-1; maybe TRBD1 (7 bases). The CDR3 is 13 residues long. Germline V gene data show CDR1 as SGDLS and CDR2 as YYNGEE. The germline V and J ends were trimmed by 4 bases and 8 bases, with 13 bases remaining between them. The DNA of the CDR3 is TGTGCCAGCAGCCTTGGCAGGGGGGATGAGCAGTTCTTC. It codes for CASSLGRGDEQFF.

The chain uses TRBV6-6 and TRBJ1-1; possible D gene TRBD1, 6 bases. CDR3 size: 15 residues. Germline assignment: CDR1 MNHNY and CDR2 SVGAGI (reference sequence). Trimming stripped 2 bases from V and 1 base from J, with 11 bases between. The CDR3: CASSYGGKGNTEAFF. CDR3 nucleotides: TGTGCCAGCAGTTACGGGGGCAAGGGGAACACTGAAGCTTTCTTT.